This TCR beta chain was documented in a study of T cells in tuberculosis. Study-wide background: In South Africa, adults with active tuberculosis were compared with IGRA-negative and latently infected IGRA-positive adolescents. Study results and caveats: Using the GMM-specific repertoire gave more than 85% accuracy versus about 64% with motifs.

This CDR3 spans 13 amino acids. Trimming left V 4 bases short and J 6 bases short, with 9 bases between. Germline V gene sequence: CDR1 SGHTA, CDR2 FQGNSA. A note on this clone: Its antigen is not identified.

Only in-frame clones appear in the TCRdb table, and some are missing; sequencing was by immunoSEQ multiplex PCR. The top ten hold under 7% of the sample, which has 30,000 to 40,000 clones, about 97% seen once. Adolescents were screened for latent TB by skin test and IGRA. The chain couples TRBV7-2 to TRBJ2-2; D may be TRBD1 (5 bases). The material sequenced was PBMCs. The TCR comes from a donor aged 10 to 29 with latent tuberculosis or without tuberculosis infection. CDR3 protein: CASSSRVSGELFF. CDR3 bases: TGTGCCAGCAGCTCCAGGGTCTCCGGGGAGCTGTTTTTT.